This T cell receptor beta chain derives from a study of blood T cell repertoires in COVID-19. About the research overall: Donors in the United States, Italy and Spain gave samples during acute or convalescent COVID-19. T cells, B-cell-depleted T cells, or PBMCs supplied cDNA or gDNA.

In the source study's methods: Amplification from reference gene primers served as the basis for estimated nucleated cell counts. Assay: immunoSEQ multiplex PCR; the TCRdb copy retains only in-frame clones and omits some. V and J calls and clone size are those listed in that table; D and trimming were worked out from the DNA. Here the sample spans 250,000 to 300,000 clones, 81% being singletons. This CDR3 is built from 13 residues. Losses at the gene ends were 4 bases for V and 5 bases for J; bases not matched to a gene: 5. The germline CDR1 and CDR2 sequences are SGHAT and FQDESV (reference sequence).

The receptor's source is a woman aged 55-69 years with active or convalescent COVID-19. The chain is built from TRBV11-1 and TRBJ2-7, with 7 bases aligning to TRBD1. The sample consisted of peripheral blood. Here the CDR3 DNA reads TGTGCCAGCAGCTCTAACAGGGGCAACGAGCAGTACTTC. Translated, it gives CASSSNRGNEQYF.